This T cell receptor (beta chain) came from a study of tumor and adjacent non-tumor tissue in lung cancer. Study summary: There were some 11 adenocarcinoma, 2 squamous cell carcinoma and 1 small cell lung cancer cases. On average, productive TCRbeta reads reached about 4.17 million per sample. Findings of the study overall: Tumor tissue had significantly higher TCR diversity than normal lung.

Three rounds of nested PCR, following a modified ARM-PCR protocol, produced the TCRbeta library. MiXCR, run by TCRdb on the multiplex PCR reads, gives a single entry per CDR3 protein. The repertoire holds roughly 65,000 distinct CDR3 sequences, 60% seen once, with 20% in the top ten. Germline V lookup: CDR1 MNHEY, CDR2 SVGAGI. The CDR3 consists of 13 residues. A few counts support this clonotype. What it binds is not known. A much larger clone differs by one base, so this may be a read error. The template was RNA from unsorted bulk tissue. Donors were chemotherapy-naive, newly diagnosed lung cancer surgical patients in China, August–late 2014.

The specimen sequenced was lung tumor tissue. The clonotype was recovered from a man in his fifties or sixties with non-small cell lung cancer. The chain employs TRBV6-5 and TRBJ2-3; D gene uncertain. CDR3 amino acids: CASRRSGTNTQYF. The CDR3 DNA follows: TGTGCCAGCAGGAGGTCAGGCACAAATACGCAGTATTTT.